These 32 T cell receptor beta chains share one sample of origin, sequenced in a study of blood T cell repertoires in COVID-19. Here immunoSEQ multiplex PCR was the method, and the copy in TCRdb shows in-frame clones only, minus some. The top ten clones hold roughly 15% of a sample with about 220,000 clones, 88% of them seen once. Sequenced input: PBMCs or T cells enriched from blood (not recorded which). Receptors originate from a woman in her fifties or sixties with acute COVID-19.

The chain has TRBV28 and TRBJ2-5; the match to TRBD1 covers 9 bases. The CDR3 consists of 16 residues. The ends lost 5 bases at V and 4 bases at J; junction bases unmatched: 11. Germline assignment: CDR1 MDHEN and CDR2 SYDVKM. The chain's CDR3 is CASSPPRTGAGETQYF. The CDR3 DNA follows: TGTGCCAGCAGTCCGCCCCGGACAGGGGCGGGAGAGACCCAGTACTTC.

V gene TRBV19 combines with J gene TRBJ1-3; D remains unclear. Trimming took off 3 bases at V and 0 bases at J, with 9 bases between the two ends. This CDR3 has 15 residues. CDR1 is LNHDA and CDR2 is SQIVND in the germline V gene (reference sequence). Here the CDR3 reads CASSIDLLSGNTIYF. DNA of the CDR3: TGTGCCAGTAGTATCGATCTACTCTCTGGAAACACCATATATTTT.

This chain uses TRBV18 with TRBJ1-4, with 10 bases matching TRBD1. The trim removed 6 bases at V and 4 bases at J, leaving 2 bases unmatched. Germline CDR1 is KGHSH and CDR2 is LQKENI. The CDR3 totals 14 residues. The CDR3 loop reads CASSGTGDNEKLFF. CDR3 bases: TGTGCCAGCTCCGGGACAGGGGATAATGAAAAACTGTTTTTT.

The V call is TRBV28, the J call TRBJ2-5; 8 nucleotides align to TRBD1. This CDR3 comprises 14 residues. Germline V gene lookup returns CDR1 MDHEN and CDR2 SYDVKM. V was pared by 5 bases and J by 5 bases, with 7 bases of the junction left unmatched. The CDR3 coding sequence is TGTGCCAGCAGTAAAGACAGGGGCGGCGAGACCCAGTACTTC. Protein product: CASSKDRGGETQYF.

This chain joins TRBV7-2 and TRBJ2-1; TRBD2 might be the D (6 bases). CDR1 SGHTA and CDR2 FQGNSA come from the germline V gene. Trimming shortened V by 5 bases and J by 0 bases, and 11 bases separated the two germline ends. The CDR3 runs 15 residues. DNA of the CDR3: TGTGCCAGCAGCGCGCTAGCGAGCTCCTACAATGAGCAGTTCTTC. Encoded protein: CASSALASSYNEQFF.

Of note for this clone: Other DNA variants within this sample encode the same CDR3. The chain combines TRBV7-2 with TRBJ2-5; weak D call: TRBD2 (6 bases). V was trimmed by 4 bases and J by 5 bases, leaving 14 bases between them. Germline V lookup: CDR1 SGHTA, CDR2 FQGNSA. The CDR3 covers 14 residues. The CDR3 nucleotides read TGTGCCAGCAGCTCCCCGGGGGTCCGCGAGACCCAGTACTTC. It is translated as CASSSPGVRETQYF. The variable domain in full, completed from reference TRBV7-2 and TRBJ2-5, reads GAGVSQSPSNKVTEKGKDVELRCDPISGHTALYWYRQSLGQGLEFLIYFQGNSAPDKSGLPSDRFSAERTGGSVSTLTIQRTQQEDSAVYLCASSSPGVRETQYFGPGTRLLVL.

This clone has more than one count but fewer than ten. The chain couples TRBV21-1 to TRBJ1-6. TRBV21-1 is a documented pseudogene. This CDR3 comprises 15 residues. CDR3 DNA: TGTGCCAGCAGCAAAGCGGTACGCGGGAATTCACCCCTCCACTTT. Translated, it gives CASSKAVRGNSPLHF.

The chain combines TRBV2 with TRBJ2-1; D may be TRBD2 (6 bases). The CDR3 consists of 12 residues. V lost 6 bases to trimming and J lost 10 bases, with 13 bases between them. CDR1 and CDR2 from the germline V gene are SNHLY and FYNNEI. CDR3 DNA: TGTGCCAGCAGCGCCTCGGCGGGAGAGCAGTTCTTC. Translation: CASSASAGEQFF. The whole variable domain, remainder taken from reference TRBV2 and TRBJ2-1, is EPEVTQTPSHQVTQMGQEVILRCVPISNHLYFYWYRQILGQKVEFLVSFYNNEISEKSEIFDDQFSVERPDGSNFTLKIRSTKLEDSAMYFCASSASAGEQFFGPGTRLTVL.

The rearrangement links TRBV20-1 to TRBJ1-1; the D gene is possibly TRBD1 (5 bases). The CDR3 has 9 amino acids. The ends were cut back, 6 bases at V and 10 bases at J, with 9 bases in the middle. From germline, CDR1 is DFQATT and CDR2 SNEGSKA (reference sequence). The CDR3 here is CSAPGGAFF. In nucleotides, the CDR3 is TGCAGTGCCCCCGGGGGAGCTTTCTTT.

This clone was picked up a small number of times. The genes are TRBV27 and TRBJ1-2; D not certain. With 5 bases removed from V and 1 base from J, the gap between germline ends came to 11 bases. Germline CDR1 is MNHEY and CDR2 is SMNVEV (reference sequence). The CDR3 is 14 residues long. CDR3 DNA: TGTGCCAGCAGTACAGAAAGGCGTAACTATGGCTACACCTTC. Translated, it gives CASSTERRNYGYTF.

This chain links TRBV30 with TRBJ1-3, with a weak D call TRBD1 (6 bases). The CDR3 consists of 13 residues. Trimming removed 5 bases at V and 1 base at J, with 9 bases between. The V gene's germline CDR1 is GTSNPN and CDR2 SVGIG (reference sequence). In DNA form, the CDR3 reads TGTGCCTGGGACAGGAAATCTGGAAACACCATATATTTT. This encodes CAWDRKSGNTIYF.

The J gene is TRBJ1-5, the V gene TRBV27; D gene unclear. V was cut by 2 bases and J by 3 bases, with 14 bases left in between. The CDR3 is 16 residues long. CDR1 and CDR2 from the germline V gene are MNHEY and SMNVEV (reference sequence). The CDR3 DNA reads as TGTGCCAGCAGTTTAAACTCGGGGTTTAACAATCAGCCCCAGCATTTT. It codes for CASSLNSGFNNQPQHF.

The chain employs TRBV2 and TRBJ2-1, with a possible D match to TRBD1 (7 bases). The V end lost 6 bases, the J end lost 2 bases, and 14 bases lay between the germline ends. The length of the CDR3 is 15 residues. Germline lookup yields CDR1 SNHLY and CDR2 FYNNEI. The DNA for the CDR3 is TGTGCCAGCAGCAACGGCAGGGGGGCCTACAATGAGCAGTTCTTC. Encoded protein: CASSNGRGAYNEQFF.

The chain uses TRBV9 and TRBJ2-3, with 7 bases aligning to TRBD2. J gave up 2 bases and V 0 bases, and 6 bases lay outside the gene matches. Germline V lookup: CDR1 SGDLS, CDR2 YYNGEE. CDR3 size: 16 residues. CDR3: CASSVGTSAFTDTQYF. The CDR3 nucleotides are TGTGCCAGCAGCGTAGGAACTAGCGCCTTCACAGATACGCAGTATTTT.

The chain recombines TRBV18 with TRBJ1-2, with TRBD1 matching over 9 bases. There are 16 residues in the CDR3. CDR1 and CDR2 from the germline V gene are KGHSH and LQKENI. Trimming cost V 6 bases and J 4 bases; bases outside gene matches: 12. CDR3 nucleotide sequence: TGTGCCAGCTCCGGGACCGGGACAGGGAGCTTCTATGGCTACACCTTC. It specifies CASSGTGTGSFYGYTF.

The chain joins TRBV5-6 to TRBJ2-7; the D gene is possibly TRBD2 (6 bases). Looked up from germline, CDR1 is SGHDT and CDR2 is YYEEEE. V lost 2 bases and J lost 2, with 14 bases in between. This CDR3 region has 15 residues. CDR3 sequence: CASSLGPGSTYEQYF. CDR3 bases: TGTGCCAGCAGCTTAGGCCCCGGGAGCACCTACGAGCAGTACTTC.

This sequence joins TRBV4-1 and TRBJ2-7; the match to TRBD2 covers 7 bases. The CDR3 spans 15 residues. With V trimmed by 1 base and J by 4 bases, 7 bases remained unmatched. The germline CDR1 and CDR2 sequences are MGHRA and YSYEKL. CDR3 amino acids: CASSQGGGRRYEQYF. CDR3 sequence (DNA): TGCGCCAGCAGCCAAGGCGGCGGGAGAAGGTACGAGCAGTACTTC.

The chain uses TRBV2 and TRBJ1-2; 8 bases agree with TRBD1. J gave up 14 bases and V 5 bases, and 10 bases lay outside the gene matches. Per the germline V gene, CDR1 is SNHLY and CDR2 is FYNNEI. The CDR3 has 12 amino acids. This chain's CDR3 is CASSRQGPGKTF. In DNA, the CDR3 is TGTGCCAGCAGTCGACAGGGGCCCGGCAAGACCTTC.

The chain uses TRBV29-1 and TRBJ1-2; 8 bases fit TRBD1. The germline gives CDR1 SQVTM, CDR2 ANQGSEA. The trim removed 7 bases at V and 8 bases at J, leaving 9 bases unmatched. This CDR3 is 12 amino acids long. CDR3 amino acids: CSAQTGEIGYTF. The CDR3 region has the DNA TGCAGCGCTCAGACAGGGGAGATCGGCTACACCTTC.

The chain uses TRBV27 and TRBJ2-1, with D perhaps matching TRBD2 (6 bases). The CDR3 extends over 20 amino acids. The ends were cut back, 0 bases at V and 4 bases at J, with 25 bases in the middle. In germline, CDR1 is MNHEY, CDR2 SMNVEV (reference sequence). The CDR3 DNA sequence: TGTGCCAGCAGTTTATCCCTTGGGACTTTCCCTCTGGAGGGATACAATGAGCAGTTCTTC. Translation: CASSLSLGTFPLEGYNEQFF.

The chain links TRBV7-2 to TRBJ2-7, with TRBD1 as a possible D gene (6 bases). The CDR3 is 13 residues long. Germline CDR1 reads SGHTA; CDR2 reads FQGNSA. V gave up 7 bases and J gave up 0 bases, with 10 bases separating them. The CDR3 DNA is TGTGCCAGCAAACCAGGGGCCTCCTACGAGCAGTACTTC. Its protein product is CASKPGASYEQYF.

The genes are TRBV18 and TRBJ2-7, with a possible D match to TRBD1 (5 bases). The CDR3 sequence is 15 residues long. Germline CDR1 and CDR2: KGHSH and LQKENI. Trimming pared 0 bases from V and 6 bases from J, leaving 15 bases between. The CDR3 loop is CASSPPASGWAEQYF. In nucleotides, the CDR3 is TGTGCCAGCTCACCACCGGCGTCAGGGTGGGCCGAGCAGTACTTC. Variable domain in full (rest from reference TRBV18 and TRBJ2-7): NAGVMQNPRHLVRRRGQEARLRCSPMKGHSHVYWYRQLPEEGLKFMVYLQKENIIDESGMPKERFSAEFPKEGPSILRIQQVVRGDSAAYFCASSPPASGWAEQYFGPGTRLTVT.

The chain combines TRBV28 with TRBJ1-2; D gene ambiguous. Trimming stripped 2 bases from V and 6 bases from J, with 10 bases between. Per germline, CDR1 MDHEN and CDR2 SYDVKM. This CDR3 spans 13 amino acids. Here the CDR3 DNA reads TGTGCCAGCAGTTTAGCACATATTCATGGCTACACCTTC. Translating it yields CASSLAHIHGYTF.

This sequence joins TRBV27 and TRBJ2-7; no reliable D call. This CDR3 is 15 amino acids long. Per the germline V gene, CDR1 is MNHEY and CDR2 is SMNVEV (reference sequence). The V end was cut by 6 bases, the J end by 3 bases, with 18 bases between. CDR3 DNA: TGTGCCAGCAGCCATTCCACTCGGTACTACTACGAGCAGTACTTC. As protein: CASSHSTRYYYEQYF.

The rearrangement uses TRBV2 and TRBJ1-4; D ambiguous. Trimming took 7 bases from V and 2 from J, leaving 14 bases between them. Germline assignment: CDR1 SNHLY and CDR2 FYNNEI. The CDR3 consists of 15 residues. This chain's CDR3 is CASNPRRLTNEKLFF. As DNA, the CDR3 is TGTGCCAGCAACCCTCGGAGGTTGACTAATGAAAAACTGTTTTTT.

CDR3 in DNA: TGTGCCAGCAGTTTCCAGGGGGTCGGGCAGTTCTTC. Amino acid sequence: CASSFQGVGQFF. The chain couples TRBV28 to TRBJ2-1; 7 nucleotides align to TRBD1. The CDR3 covers 12 residues. Trimming cost V 3 bases and J 12 bases; bases outside gene matches: 5. Germline lookup yields CDR1 MDHEN and CDR2 SYDVKM.

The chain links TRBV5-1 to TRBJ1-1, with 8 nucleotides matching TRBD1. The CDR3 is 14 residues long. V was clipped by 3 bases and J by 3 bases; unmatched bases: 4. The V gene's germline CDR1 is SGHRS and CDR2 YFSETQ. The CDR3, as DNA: TGCGCCAGCAGCTCGACAGGGGCGGACACTGAAGCTTTCTTT. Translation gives CASSSTGADTEAFF.

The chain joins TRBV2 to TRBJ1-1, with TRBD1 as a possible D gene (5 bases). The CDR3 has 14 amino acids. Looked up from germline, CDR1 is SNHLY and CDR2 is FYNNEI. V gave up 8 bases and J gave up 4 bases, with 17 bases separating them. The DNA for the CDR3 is TGTGCCAGCGGCGGACGGGGGTGGTCCACTGAAGCTTTCTTT. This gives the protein CASGGRGWSTEAFF.

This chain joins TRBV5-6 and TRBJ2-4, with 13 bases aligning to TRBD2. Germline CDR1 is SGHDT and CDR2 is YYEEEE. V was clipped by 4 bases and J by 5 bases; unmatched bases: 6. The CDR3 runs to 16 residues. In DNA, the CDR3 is TGTGCCAGCAGCCCTAGGACTAGCGGGAGACAAAACATTCAGTACTTC. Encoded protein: CASSPRTSGRQNIQYF.

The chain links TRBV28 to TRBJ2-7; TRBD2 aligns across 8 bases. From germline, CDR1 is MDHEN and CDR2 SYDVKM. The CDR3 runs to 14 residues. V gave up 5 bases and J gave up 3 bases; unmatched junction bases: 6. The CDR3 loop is CASSPGGEDYEQYF. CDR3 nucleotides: TGTGCCAGCAGTCCCGGGGGGGAGGACTACGAGCAGTACTTC.

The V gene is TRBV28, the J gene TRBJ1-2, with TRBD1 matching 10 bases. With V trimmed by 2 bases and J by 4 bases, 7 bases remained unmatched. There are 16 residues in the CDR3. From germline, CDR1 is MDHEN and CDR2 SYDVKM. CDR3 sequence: CASSLGGQGRRYGYTF. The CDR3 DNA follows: TGTGCCAGCAGTTTAGGGGGACAGGGGAGACGCTATGGCTACACCTTC.

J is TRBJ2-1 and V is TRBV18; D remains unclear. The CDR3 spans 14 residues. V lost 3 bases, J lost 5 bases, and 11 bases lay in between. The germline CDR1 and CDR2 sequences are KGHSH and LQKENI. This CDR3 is CASSPMVVHNEQFF. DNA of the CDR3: TGTGCCAGCTCACCCATGGTAGTCCACAATGAGCAGTTCTTC.